This TCR beta chain stems from a study of vaccination and CD4 T cells after COVID-19. Study-wide context: Overlapping spike peptides served as the stimulus for the cells. These peptides came from SARS-CoV-2 and from the common cold coronaviruses HCoV-NL63, HCoV-OC43 and HCoV-229E.

Specified treatment: roughly 10-day PBMC culture with coronavirus spike peptide pools or control peptides (ViraFEST assay). The V segment lost 3 bases and the J segment 2 bases; nucleotides outside the gene matches: 8. The CDR3 totals 16 residues. CDR1 and CDR2 from the germline V gene are MNHNS and SASEGT. By share, this clonotype counts as medium-sized. Its antigen is as yet unknown. Sequence data for DNA of cultured CD4+ T cells were generated by the Oncomine TCR Beta short-read assay. TCRdb reprocessed the PCR reads via MiXCR and lists one record per CDR3 protein. The data contain 15,000 to 25,000 distinct CDR3 sequences, approximately 60% of them singletons.

This chain connects TRBV6-1 to TRBJ1-1, with 8 positions matching TRBD1. This clonotype was sampled from a human donor who had recovered from COVID-19. The specimen was CD4+ T cells from blood, cultured in vitro. In nucleotides, the CDR3 is TGTGCCAGCAGTGACAGGGGGCGAAGGAGAAACACTGAAGCTTTCTTT. This sequence encodes CASSDRGRRRNTEAFF.